The present T cell receptor (beta chain) was sequenced within a study of cytomegalovirus exposure and HLA in healthy donors. Vbeta (60) and Jbeta (13) primers were used in the PCR. Profiled with immunoSEQ multiplex PCR; TCRdb holds only in-frame clones, not every one. The sample records around 150,000 clones, under 75% being singletons. The sequence derives from a woman aged 55-70 years in good health and CMV-seropositive. Material for sequencing was PBMCs.

The CDR3 sequence: CASSGPLAEKLFF. CDR3 sequence (DNA): TGTGCCAGCAGTGGCCCGCTGGCTGAAAAACTGTTTTTT. The chain links TRBV2 to TRBJ1-4; D call uncertain. The CDR3 totals 13 residues. The ends were cut back, 4 bases at V and 7 bases at J, with 10 bases in the middle. The germline V gene encodes CDR1 SNHLY and CDR2 FYNNEI. Full variable domain (missing parts from reference TRBV2 and TRBJ1-4): EPEVTQTPSHQVTQMGQEVILRCVPISNHLYFYWYRQILGQKVEFLVSFYNNEISEKSEIFDDQFSVERPDGSNFTLKIRSTKLEDSAMYFCASSGPLAEKLFFGSGTQLSVL.